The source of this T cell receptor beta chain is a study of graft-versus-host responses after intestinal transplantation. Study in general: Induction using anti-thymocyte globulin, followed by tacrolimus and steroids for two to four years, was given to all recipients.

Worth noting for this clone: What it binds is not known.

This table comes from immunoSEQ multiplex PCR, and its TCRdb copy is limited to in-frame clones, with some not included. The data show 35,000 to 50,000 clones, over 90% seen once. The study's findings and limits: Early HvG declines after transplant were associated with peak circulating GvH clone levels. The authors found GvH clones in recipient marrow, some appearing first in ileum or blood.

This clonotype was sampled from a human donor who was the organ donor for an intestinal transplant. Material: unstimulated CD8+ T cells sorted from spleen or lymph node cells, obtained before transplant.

CDR3 coding DNA: TGTGCCAGCAGCCCCTGGGGTGCAGTCACAGATACGCAGTATTTT. This sequence encodes CASSPWGAVTDTQYF. The rearrangement links TRBV5-8 to TRBJ2-3; no firm D call. CDR1 and CDR2 (germline): SGHTS, YDEGEE. The CDR3 loop spans 15 amino acids. The V gene lost 4 bases and the J gene lost 2 bases, with 14 bases spanning the gap.